The sequence of this T cell receptor beta chain was determined in a study of Graves' ophthalmopathy and Graves' hyperthyroidism. As for the study in general: There was a collection of peripheral blood at initial diagnosis, before any treatment.

The CDR3 is 15 residues long. CDR1 is MNHEY, CDR2 SMNVEV, per germline (reference sequence). V lost 8 bases and J 4 bases, leaving 17 bases between the germline ends. From RNA, the CDR3 regions of TCR beta chains were amplified and sequenced. First-round RT-PCR relied on HTBI primers, and a second-round multiplex PCR came next. In TCRdb, the multiplex PCR reads were re-called with MiXCR into one record per CDR3 protein. In the table there are about 210,000 distinct CDR3 sequences, 25% to 30% of which are singletons. Ten or more counts support this clonotype. Ophthalmopathy donors showed moderate-to-severe activity, CAS ≥3, NOSPECS ≥4 and a duration under 3 months. It was on clinical symptoms, serum thyroxine, TRAb, thyroid ultrasound and orbital computed tomography that diagnosis relied. PBMCs stemmed from 7.5 to 10 ml of fresh peripheral blood.

This chain connects TRBV27 to TRBJ1-4, with a possible D match to TRBD1 (6 bases). The source is a man aged 50 to 60 with Graves' ophthalmopathy. The specimen sequenced was peripheral blood. The CDR3 spells CASARQGRNNEKLFF. The CDR3 bases are TGTGCCAGCGCTCGGCAGGGGCGAAATAATGAAAAACTGTTTTTT.